Given below is one T cell receptor (beta chain) in context. Its specific antigen is unknown. No qualities accompany the bases; no much larger clone lies one base away. This specimen belongs to a study of blood T cell repertoires in COVID-19 (dated by TCRdb to 2018 to 2021). General notes on the study: Collaborator samples came from the United States, Italy and Spain and covered acute and convalescent phases of COVID-19. The samples were drawn from two sources: the first 160 participants of the ongoing ImmuneRACE study, and fewer than 1,500 subjects contributed by 6 global collaborators. The prospective study material was composed of cDNA or gDNA derived from T cells, B-cell-depleted T cells, or PBMCs. Sample metadata almost always included a de-identified subject ID, COVID-19 status, age in years and sex. Where HLA class I and class II types were available, the types were taken from metadata supplied by the sample provider, not from assay-based typing. Subjects who had been exposed to COVID-19, were actively infected with it, or had recovered from it provided the deeply sampled blood TCRbeta repertoires that made up the dataset. The repertoires were released in a freely available public database meant as a resource for research on the immune response to SARS-CoV-2. What the work shows at the level of the full study, not this receptor alone: How much clinical and demographic metadata was included differed by source and by participant, and the metadata was provided uncurated.

The immunoSEQ Assay, a bias-controlled multiplex PCR, was used to amplify TCRbeta CDR3 regions from genomic DNA. The authors' analysis ran thus. Nucleated cell counts per sample were estimated from amplification of reference gene primers within the assay. Sequence reads were collapsed and filtered to measure the absolute abundance of every unique TCRbeta CDR3 rearrangement. For each sample, productive Simpson clonality was calculated as the square root of Simpson's diversity index over productive rearrangements. TCRdb holds this immuneACCESS table with in-frame rearrangements only. Some clones are missing; in checked studies, unresolved V genes explain under half, and the rest has no known cause. That table supplies the V and J calls and clone size; D and trimming were determined from the DNA. The sample table lists about 130,000 clones, 75% to 90% of them with a count of one. The biggest ten clones account for 2.3% of the sample.

The germline V gene yields SGHAT for CDR1 and FQNNGV for CDR2. V drops 6 bases and J drops 4 bases, leaving 10 bases in between. The CDR3, from cysteine to phenylalanine, totals 13 residues. The entry retains the CDR3 DNA only, 39 bases that are in frame from base 1. In the prospective study, participants were roughly 18 to 89 years old, resided in about two dozen geographic areas of the United States, and were enrolled through a virtual design. In the prospective study, participants were assigned to cohorts based on the clinical history participants reported in a screening survey and a study questionnaire. ImmuneRACE Cohort 3 recovered participants were defined by two consecutive negative NP/OP PCR tests, healthcare professional clearance, or symptom resolution. In the prospective study, mobile phlebotomists collected whole blood, serum and a nasopharyngeal or oropharyngeal swab from each participant. Participants in the prospective study had the option to provide additional blood draws and questionnaires over an approximately 2-month period. Blood samples from the prospective study were shipped frozen or at room temperature prior to DNA extraction.

The source of this sequence is a woman aged 45-65 years who had recovered from COVID-19. This chain joins TRBV11-2 to TRBJ1-5; a weak D assignment points to TRBD1 (6 bases agree). The sequenced sample consisted of PBMCs or T cells enriched from blood (not recorded which). The nucleotide sequence is given as TGTGCCAGCAGTCTCGACAGGAATCAGCCCCAGCATTTT. It codes for CASSLDRNQPQHF.